This record covers a single TCR beta chain. This clone's antigen is unknown. Qualities for individual bases were not recorded, and no much larger clone is one base off. The junction carries 16 bases between V and J, which are trimmed by 3 bases and 2 bases respectively. Reading from cysteine to phenylalanine, the CDR3 counts 16 amino acids. Kept here is only the CDR3 DNA, which spans 48 bases and is read in frame from base 1. Looking up the germline V gene (reference sequence) yields CDR1 LNHNV and CDR2 YYDKDF. Collaborating institutions collected whole blood in K2EDTA tubes following their own protocols. For TCRbeta analysis, collaborator samples were shipped as frozen whole blood, as isolated PBMCs, or as DNA extracted from either sample type. TCRbeta CDR3 regions were amplified from genomic DNA by means of the immunoSEQ Assay, a bias-controlled multiplex PCR. The authors processed their data as follows. Nucleated cell counts per sample were estimated from amplification of reference gene primers within the assay. To quantify the absolute abundance of each unique TCRbeta CDR3 rearrangement, sequence reads were collapsed and filtered. For each sample, productive Simpson clonality was calculated by taking the square root of Simpson's diversity index across productive rearrangements. What TCRdb holds here is the immuneACCESS table cut down to in-frame rearrangements. Part of the clones is not present; checked against another copy, under half of the missing clones reflect an unresolved V gene, and the others are unexplained. That table supplies the V and J calls and clone size; D and trimming were determined from the DNA. The sample profile shows approximately 240,000 clones; approximately 79% of them were found once. 4.9% of the sample belongs to the ten largest clones.

This sample stems from a study of blood T cell repertoires in COVID-19 (dated by TCRdb to the early 2020s). For context, the study as a whole: Samples covering the acute and convalescent phases of COVID-19 were provided by collaborators in the United States, Italy and Spain. The prospective study material was composed of cDNA or gDNA derived from T cells, B-cell-depleted T cells, or PBMCs. Deeply sampled blood TCRbeta repertoires from subjects exposed to, actively infected with, or recovered from COVID-19 were included in the dataset. The repertoires were released in a freely available public database intended as a resource for research on the immune response to SARS-CoV-2. Samples were obtained from the ongoing ImmuneRACE study (first 160 participants) and from 1,254 subjects provided by 6 global collaborators. The sample metadata nearly always contained a de-identified subject ID, COVID-19 status, age in years and sex. Where available, HLA class I and class II types were taken from metadata supplied by the sample provider and were not determined by assay-based typing.

Broader findings and caveats from the paper: Clinical and demographic metadata were provided uncurated, with the amount varying by source and participant.

Sequencing was performed on peripheral blood. The chain couples TRBV15 to TRBJ1-1, with TRBD1 tentatively as D gene (5 bases match). The receptor's source is a woman of 80 years or more with active or convalescent COVID-19. The CDR3 region: CATSSPFGQGNTEAFF. In nucleotide form, the sequence is TGTGCCACCAGCAGTCCTTTCGGCCAGGGCAACACTGAAGCTTTCTTT.